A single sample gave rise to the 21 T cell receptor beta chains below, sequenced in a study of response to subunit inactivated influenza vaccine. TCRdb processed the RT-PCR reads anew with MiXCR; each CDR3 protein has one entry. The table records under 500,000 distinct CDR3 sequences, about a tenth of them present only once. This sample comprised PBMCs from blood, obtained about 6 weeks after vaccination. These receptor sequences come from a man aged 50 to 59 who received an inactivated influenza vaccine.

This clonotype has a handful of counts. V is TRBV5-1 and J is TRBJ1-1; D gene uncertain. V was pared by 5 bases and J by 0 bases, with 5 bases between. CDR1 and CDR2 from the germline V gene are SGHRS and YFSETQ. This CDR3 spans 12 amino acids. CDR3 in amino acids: CASRGMNTEAFF. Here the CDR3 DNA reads TGCGCCAGCAGAGGCATGAACACTGAAGCTTTCTTT.

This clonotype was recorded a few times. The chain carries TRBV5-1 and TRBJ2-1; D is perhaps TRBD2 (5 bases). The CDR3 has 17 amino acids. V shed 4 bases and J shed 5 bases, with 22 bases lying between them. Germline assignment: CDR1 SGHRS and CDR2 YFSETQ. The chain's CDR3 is CASSKFFTTAVNNEQFF. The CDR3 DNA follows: TGCGCCAGCAGCAAATTCTTTACAACAGCGGTAAACAATGAGCAGTTCTTC. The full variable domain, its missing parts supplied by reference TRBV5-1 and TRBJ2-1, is KAGVTQTPRYLIKTRGQQVTLSCSPISGHRSVSWYQQTPGQGLQFLFEYFSETQRNKGNFPGRFSGRQFSNSRSEMNVSTLELGDSALYLCASSKFFTTAVNNEQFFGPGTRLTVL.

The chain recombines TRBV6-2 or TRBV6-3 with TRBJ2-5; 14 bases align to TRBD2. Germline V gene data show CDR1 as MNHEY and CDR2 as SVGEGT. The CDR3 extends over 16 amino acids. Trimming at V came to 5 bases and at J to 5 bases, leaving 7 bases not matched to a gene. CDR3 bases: TGTGCCAGCAGTAAACCGGGACTAGCGGGAGACGAGACCCAGTACTTC. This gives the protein CASSKPGLAGDETQYF.

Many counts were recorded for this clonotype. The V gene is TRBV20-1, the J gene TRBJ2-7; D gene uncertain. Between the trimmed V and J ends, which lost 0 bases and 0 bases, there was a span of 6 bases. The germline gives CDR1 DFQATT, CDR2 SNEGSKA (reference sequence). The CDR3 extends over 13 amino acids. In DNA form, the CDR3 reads TGCAGTGCTAGAGAAGGGAACTCCTACGAGCAGTACTTC. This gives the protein CSAREGNSYEQYF.

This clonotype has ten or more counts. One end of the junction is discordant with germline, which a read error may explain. The CDR3 bases are TGTGCTAGCAGCTTAAGTCCAGGGGGCGGTACGCAGTATTTT. Amino acid sequence: CASSLSPGGGTQYF. The J gene is TRBJ2-3, the V gene TRBV7-7, with TRBD1 identical over 8 bases. Germline CDR1 SSHAT, CDR2 FNYEAQ (reference sequence). This CDR3 has 14 amino acids.

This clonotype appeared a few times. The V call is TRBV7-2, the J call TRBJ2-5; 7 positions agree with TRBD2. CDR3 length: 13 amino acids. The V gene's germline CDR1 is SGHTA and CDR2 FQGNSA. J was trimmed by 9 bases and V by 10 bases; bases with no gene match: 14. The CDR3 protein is CATGGRRGSPQYF. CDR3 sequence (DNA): TGTGCCACGGGCGGGAGACGGGGTTCCCCCCAGTACTTC.

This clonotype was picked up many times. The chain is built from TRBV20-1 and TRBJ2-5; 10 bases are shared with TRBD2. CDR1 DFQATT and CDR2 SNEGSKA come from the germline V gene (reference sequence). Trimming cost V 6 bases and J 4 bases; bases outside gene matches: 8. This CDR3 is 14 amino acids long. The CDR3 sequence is CSAEGLAGGETQYF. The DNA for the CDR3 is TGCAGTGCCGAAGGCTTAGCGGGAGGAGAGACCCAGTACTTC.

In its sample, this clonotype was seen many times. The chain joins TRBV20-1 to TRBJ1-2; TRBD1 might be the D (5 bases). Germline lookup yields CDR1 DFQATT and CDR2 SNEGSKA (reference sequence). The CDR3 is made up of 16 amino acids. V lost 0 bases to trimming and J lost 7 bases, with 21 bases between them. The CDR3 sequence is CSARDLGAVARAGYTF. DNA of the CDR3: TGCAGTGCTAGAGATCTAGGGGCAGTTGCCCGGGCTGGCTACACCTTC.

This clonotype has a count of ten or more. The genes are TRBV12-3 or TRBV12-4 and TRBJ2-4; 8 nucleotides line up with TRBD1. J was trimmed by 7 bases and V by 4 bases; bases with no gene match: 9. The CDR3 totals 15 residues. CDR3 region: CASSSRTGMGNIQYF. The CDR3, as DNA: TGTGCCAGCAGTTCCCGGACAGGGATGGGTAACATTCAGTACTTC.

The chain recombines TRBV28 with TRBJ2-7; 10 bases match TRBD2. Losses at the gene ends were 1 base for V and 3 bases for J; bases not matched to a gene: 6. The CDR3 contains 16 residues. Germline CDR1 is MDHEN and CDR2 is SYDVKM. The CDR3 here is CASSLFIPSGSYEQYF. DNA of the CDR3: TGTGCCAGCAGTTTATTTATTCCTAGCGGGAGCTACGAGCAGTACTTC.

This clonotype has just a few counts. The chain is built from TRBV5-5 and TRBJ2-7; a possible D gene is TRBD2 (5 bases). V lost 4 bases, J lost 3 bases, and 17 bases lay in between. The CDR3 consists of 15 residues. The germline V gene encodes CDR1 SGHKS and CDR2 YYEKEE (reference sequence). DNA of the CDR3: TGTGCCAGCAGCCGGGTGTCCGGAGGTATCTACGAGCAGTACTTC. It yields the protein CASSRVSGGIYEQYF.

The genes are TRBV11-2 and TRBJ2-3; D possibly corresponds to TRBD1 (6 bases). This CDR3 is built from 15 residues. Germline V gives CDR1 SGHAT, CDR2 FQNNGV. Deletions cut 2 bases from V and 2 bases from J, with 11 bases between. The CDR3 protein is CASSLTGQFTDTQYF. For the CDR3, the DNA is TGTGCCAGCAGCTTAACCGGACAGTTCACAGATACGCAGTATTTT.

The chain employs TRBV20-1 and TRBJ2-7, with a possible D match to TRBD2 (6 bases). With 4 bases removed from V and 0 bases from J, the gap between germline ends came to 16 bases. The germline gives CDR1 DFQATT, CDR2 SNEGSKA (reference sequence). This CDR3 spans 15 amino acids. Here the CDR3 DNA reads TGCAGTGCTACCCCGATGGCGGGGAGCTCCTACGAGCAGTACTTC. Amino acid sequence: CSATPMAGSSYEQYF.

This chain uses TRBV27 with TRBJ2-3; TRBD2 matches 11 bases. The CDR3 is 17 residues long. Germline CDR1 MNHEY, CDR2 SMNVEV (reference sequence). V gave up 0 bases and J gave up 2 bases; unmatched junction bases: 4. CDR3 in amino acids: CASSLSLTSGNTDTQYF. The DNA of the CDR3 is TGTGCCAGCAGTTTATCCTTGACTAGCGGGAACACAGATACGCAGTATTTT.

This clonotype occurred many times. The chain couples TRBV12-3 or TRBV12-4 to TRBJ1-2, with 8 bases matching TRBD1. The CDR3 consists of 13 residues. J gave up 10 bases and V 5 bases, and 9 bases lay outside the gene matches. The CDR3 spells CASSIGTGPDYTF. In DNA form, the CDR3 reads TGTGCCAGCAGTATAGGGACAGGACCTGACTACACCTTC.

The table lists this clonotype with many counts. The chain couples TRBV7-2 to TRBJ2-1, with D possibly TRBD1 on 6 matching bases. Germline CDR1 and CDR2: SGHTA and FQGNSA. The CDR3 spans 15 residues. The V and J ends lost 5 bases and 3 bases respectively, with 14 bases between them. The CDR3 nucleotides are TGTGCCAGCAGCCTCCCCGGACAGTTCTACAATGAGCAGTTCTTC. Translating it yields CASSLPGQFYNEQFF.

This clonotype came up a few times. CDR3 in DNA: TGTGCCAGCAGTTCAGGGTCCCCCGGGAATGAGCAGTTCTTC. Protein sequence: CASSSGSPGNEQFF. V and J are TRBV6-5 and TRBJ2-1, with D perhaps matching TRBD1 (5 bases). In germline, CDR1 is MNHEY, CDR2 SVGAGI. V was trimmed by 4 bases and J by 7 bases, leaving 14 bases between them. The CDR3 consists of 14 residues.

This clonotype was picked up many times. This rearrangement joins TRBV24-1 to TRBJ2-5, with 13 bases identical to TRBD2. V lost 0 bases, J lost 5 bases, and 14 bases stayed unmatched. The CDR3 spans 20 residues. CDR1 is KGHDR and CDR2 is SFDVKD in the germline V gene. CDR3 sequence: CATSDLHPGLAGRDAETQYF. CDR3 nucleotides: TGTGCCACCAGTGATTTGCACCCGGGACTAGCGGGAAGAGACGCGGAGACCCAGTACTTC.

The CDR3 sequence is CATSDWGTRNEQFF. The CDR3 nucleotides read TGTGCCACCAGTGATTGGGGGACTAGGAATGAGCAGTTCTTC. V gene TRBV24-1 combines with J gene TRBJ2-1; 8 bases align to TRBD2. With V trimmed by 2 bases and J by 7 bases, 3 bases remained unmatched. CDR3 length: 14 residues. The germline V gene encodes CDR1 KGHDR and CDR2 SFDVKD.

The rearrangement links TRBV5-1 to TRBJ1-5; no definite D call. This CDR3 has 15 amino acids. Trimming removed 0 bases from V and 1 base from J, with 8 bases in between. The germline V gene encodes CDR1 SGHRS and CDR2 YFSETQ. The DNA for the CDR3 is TGCGCCAGCAGCTTGGCCGGGCGGAGCAATCAGCCCCAGCATTTT. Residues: CASSLAGRSNQPQHF.

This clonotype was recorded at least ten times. The CDR3 sequence: CASSPHKNNEQFF. The CDR3 DNA reads as TGTGCCAGCAGTCCTCACAAGAACAATGAGCAGTTCTTC. The V call is TRBV12-3 or TRBV12-4, the J call TRBJ2-1; D gene ambiguous. CDR3 size: 13 residues. V was shortened by 5 bases and J by 5 bases, with 10 bases between the two germline ends.